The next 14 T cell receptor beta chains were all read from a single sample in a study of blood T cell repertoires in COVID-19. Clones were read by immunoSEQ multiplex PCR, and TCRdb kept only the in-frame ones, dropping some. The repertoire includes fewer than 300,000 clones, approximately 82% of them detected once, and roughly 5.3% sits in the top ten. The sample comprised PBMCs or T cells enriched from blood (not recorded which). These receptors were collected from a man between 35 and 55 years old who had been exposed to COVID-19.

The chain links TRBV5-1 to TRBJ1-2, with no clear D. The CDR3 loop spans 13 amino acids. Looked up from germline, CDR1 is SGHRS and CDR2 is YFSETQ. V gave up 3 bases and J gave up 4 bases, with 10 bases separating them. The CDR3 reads CASSSPHTYGYTF. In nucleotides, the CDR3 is TGCGCCAGCAGCTCACCCCACACCTATGGCTACACCTTC.

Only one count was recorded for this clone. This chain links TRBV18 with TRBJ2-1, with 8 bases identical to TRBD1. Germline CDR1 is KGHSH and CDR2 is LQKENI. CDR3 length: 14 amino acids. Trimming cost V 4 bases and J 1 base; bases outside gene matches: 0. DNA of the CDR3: TGTGCCAGCTCACGACAGGGGTCCTACAATGAGCAGTTCTTC. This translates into CASSRQGSYNEQFF. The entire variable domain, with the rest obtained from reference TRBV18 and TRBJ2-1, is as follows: NAGVMQNPRHLVRRRGQEARLRCSPMKGHSHVYWYRQLPEEGLKFMVYLQKENIIDESGMPKERFSAEFPKEGPSILRIQQVVRGDSAAYFCASSRQGSYNEQFFGPGTRLTVL.

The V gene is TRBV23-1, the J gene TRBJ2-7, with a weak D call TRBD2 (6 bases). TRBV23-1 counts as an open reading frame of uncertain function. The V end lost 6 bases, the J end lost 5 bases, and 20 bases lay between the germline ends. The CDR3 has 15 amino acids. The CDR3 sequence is CASSRSLGGRHEQYF. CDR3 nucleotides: TGCGCCAGCAGCCGGAGTTTGGGAGGCCGCCACGAGCAGTACTTC.

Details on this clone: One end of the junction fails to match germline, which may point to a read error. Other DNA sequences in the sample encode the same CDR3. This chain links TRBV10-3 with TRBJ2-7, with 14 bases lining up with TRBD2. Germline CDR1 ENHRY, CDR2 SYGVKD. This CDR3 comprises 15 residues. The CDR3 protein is CAIRPGLAGGYEQYF. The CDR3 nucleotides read TGTGCCATCAGACCTGGACTAGCGGGAGGATACGAGCAATACTTC.

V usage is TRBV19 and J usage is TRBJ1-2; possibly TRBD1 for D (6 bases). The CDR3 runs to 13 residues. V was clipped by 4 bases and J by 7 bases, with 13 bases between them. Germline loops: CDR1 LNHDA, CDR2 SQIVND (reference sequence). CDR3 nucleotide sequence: TGTGCCAGTAGTAGGTCCCCAGGGGTTGGCTACACCTTC. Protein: CASSRSPGVGYTF. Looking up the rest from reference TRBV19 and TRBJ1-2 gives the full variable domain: DGGITQSPKYLFRKEGQNVTLSCEQNLNHDAMYWYRQDPGQGLRLIYYSQIVNDFQKGDIAEGYSVSREKKESFPLTVTSAQKNPTAFYLCASSRSPGVGYTFGSGTRLTVV.

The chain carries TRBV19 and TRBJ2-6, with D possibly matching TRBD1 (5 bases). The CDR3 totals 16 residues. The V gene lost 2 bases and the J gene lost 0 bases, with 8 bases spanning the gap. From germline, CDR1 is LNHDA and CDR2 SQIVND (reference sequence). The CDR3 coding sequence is TGTGCCAGTAGTATATCAGGGATCTCTGGGGCCAACGTCCTGACTTTC. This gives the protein CASSISGISGANVLTF.

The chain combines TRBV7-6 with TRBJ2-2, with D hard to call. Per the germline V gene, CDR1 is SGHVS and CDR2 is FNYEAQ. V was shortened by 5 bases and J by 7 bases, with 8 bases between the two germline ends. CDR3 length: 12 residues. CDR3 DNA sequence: TGTGCCAGCAGCCGTCTCAGCGGGGAGCTGTTTTTT. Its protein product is CASSRLSGELFF.

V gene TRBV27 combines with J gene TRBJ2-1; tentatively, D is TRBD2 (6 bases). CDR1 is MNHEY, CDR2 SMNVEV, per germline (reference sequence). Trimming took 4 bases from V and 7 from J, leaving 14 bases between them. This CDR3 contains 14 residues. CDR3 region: CASSSRLGLNEQFF. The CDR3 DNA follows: TGTGCCAGCAGTTCGCGACTAGGATTAAATGAGCAGTTCTTC.

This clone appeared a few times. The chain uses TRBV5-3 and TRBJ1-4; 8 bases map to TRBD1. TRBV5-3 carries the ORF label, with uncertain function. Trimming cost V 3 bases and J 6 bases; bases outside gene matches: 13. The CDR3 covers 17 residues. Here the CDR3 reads CARSSGQGREEDEKLFF. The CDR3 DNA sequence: TGTGCCAGAAGCTCAGGACAGGGACGGGAGGAGGATGAAAAACTGTTTTTT.

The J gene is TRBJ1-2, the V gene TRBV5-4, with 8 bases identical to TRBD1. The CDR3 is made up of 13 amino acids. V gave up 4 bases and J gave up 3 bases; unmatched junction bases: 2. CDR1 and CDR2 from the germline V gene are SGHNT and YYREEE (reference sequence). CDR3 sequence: CASSLTGDYGYTF. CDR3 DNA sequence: TGTGCCAGCAGCCTGACAGGGGACTATGGCTACACCTTC.

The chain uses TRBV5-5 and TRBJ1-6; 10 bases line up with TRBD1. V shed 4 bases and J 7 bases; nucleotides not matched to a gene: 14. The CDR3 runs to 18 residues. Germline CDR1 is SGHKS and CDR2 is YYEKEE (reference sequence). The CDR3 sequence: CASSALPGQGLANSPLHF. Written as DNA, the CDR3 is TGTGCCAGCAGCGCGCTACCGGGACAGGGGCTGGCAAATTCACCCCTCCACTTT.

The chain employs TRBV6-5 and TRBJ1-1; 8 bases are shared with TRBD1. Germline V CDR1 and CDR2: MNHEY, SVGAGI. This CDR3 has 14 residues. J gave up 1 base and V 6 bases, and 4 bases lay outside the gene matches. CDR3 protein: CASSRTGTNTEAFF. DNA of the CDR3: TGTGCCAGCAGCAGGACAGGGACGAACACTGAAGCTTTCTTT.

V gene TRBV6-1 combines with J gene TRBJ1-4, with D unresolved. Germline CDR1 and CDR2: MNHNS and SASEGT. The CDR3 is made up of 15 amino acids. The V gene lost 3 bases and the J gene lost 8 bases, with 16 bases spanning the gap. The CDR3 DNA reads TGTGCCAGCAGTGACCCGGGTCCGGCGGGCGAAAAACTGTTTTTT. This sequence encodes CASSDPGPAGEKLFF.

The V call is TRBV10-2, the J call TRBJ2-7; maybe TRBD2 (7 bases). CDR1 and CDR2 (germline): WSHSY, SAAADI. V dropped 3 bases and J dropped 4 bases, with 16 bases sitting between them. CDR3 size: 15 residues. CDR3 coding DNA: TGCGCCAGCAGTGAATTTGGGGGAGGGGGGTACGAGCAGTACTTC. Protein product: CASSEFGGGGYEQYF.